This T cell receptor beta chain was retrieved from a study of blood T cell repertoires in COVID-19. Clones were sequenced by immunoSEQ multiplex PCR, and TCRdb holds only the in-frame ones, with some missing. The sample yields tens of thousands of clones, 70% to 85% seen once. This CDR3 has 13 residues. V lost 4 bases to trimming and J lost 2 bases, with 9 bases between them. Per the germline V gene, CDR1 is SGHTS and CDR2 is YDEGEE. The chain is built from TRBV5-8 and TRBJ2-5; D gene uncertain. The TCR comes from a man in his fifties or sixties with acute or convalescent COVID-19. Material for sequencing was peripheral blood. This chain's CDR3 is CASSPEQQETQYF. The CDR3 DNA reads TGTGCCAGCAGCCCCGAACAGCAAGAGACCCAGTACTTC.